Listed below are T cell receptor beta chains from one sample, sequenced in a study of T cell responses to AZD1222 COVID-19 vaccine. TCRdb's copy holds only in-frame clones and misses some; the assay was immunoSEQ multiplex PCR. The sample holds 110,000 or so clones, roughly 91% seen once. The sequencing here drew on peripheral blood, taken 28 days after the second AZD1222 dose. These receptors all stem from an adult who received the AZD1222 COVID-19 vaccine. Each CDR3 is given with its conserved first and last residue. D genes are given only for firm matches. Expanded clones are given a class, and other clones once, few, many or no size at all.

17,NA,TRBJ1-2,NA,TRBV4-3,TGCGCCAGCAGCACCAATGATATCGCAATTGGCGACTATGGCTACACCTTC,CASSTNDIAIGDYGYTF
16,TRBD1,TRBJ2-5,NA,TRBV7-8,TGTGCCAGCAGCCCCCGGGACAGGGAGGGTCGAGAGACCCAGTACTTC,CASSPRDREGRETQYF
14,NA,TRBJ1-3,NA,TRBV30,TGTGCCTGGAGTCATGAGAGCTCTGGAAACACCATATATTTT,CAWSHESSGNTIYF
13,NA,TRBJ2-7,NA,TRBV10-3,TGTGCCATCAGTTCCGAACGGAACTCCGAGCAGTACTTC,CAISSERNSEQYF
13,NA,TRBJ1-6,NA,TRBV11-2,NA,CASTVGQGAAHHF
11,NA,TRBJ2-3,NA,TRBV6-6,TGTGCCAGCAGCCGCACAGATACGCAGTATTTT,CASSRTDTQYF
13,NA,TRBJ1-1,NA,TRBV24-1,TGTGCCACCAGTGATCACAGAAACACTGAAGCTTTCTTT,CATSDHRNTEAFF
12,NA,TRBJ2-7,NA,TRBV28,TGTGCCAGCAGTTTATTCCTAGGACAACAGTACTTC,CASSLFLGQQYF
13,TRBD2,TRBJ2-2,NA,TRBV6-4,TGTGCCAGCAGTGACCGGGAGGCCGGGGAGCTGTTTTTT,CASSDREAGELFF
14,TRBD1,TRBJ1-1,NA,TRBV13,TGTGCCAGCAGCACTCGACAGGGTGCCACTGAAGCTTTCTTT,CASSTRQGATEAFF
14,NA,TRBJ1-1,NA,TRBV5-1,TGCGCCAGCAGCCTACAGGTTGGGGACACTGAAGCTTTCTTT,CASSLQVGDTEAFF
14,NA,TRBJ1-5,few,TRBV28,TGTGCCAGCAGTTTGACGACAGCCAATCAGCCCCAGCATTTT,CASSLTTANQPQHF
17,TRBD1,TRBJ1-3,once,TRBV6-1,TGTGCCAGCAGTGAACGTTCCGGGACAGGGTTGGGGAACACCATATATTTT,CASSERSGTGLGNTIYF
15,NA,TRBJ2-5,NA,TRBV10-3,TGTGCCATCAGTGGGGGGATGAGGGGGATTTATCAGCAGTACTTC,CAISGGMRGIYQQYF
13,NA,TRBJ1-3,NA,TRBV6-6,TGTGCCAGCAGTGAGAGAGGGGGAAACACCATATATTTT,CASSERGGNTIYF
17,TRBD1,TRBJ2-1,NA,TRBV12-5,TGTGCTAGTGGTTTGGGAGACAGGGGCCCGTCGTACAATGAGCAGTTCTTC,CASGLGDRGPSYNEQFF
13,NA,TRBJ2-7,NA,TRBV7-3,TGTGCCAGCAGCTTAACGTTCAGGGACGAGCAGTACTTC,CASSLTFRDEQYF
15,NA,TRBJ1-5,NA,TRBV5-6,TGTGCCAGCAGCTTGGCGGGGGGACCGCCCCAGCCCCAGCATTTT,CASSLAGGPPQPQHF
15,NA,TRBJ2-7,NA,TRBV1,TGCACCAGCAGCCAGAGGGACTTAGGTACGGGAGAGCAGTACTTC,CTSSQRDLGTGEQYF
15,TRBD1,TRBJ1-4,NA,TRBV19,TGTGCCAGTAGTGTGCGGACAGGGGACAATGAAAAACTGTTTTTT,CASSVRTGDNEKLFF
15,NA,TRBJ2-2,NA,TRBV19,TGTGCCAGTAGGGAGGAGGGCCTAAACACCGGGGAGCTGTTTTTT,CASREEGLNTGELFF
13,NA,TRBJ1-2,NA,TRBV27,TGTGCCAGCAGTTCTCCGCCCCGGACTGGCTACACCTTC,CASSSPPRTGYTF
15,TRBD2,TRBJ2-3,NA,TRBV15,TGTGCCACCAGGATAGCGGGAGTTGTCACAGATACGCAGTATTTT,CATRIAGVVTDTQYF
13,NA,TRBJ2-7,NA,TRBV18,TGTGCCAGCTCACCGGCCGTCGGAGGCGAGCAGTACTTC,CASSPAVGGEQYF
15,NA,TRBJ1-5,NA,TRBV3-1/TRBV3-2,TGTGCCAGCAGCCAAGACGCCGGGCACAATCAGCCCCAGCATTTT,CASSQDAGHNQPQHF
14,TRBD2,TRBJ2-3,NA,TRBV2,TGTGCCAGCAGGGCTAGCGGGGGACCAGATACGCAGTATTTT,CASRASGGPDTQYF
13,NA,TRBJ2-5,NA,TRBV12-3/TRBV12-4,TGTGCCAGCAGTTTAACTGCAAAAGAGACCCAGTACTTC,CASSLTAKETQYF
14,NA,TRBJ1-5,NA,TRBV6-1,TGTGCCAGCAGTGAAGGGGGAGTAGTTCAGCCCCAGCATTTT,CASSEGGVVQPQHF
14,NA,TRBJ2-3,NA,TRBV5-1,TGCGCCAGCAGCTCGGGAGAATTTGGGGATACGCAGTATTTT,CASSSGEFGDTQYF
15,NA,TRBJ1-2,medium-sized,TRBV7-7,TGTGCCAGCAGCCCCATAAGGGCAGAAGCATATGGCTACACCTTC,CASSPIRAEAYGYTF
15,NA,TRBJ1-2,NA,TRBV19,TGTGCCAGTAGTATAGGGGGGGGCCTCAACTATGGCTACACCTTC,CASSIGGGLNYGYTF
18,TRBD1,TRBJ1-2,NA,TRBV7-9,TGTGCCGCCGCCCCTTGGGACAGGATAGGGTCCCTCAACTATGGCTACACCTTC,CAAAPWDRIGSLNYGYTF
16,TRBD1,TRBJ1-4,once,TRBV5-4,TGTGCCAGCAGCTTATGGACAGGGGGCTCAACGGGAAAACTGTTTTTT,CASSLWTGGSTGKLFF
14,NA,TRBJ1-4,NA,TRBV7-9,TGTGCCAGCAGCAAGCGGCAGGGGAATGAAAAACTGTTTTTT,CASSKRQGNEKLFF
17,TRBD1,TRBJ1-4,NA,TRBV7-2,TGTGCCAGCAGCCGGGAGATCTTCTGGGACAGTAATGAAAAACTGTTTTTT,CASSREIFWDSNEKLFF
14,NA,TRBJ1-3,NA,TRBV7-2,TGTGCCAGCAGACCCTCCCGCTCTGGAAACACCATATATTTT,CASRPSRSGNTIYF
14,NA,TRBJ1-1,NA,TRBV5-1,TGCGCCAGCAGCCTCCTTGGGGGATACACTGAAGCTTTCTTT,CASSLLGGYTEAFF
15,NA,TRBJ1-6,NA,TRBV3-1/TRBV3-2,TGTGCCAGCAGCCAAGGTCTCCGGCAAGTCTCACCCCTCCACTTT,CASSQGLRQVSPLHF
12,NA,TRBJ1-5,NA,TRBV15,TGTGCCATCCAGGGTTGCAATCAGCCCCAGCATTTT,CAIQGCNQPQHF
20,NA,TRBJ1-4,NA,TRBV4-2,TGTGCCAGCAGCCAAGATTCGACCCAGACAGCCCGGGGGTTCGAGGAAAAACTGTTTTTT,CASSQDSTQTARGFEEKLFF
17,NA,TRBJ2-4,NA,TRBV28,TGTGCCAGCAGTTTAAAGGGGCTAGGTGGCATCAAAAACATTCAGTACTTC,CASSLKGLGGIKNIQYF
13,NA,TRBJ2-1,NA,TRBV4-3,TGCGCCAGCAGCCAAGATTCGCGGGAAGGGCAGTTCTTC,CASSQDSREGQFF
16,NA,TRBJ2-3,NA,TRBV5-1,TGCGCCAGCAGCTTGGGACTAGGGGGTTGGGCAGATACGCAGTATTTT,CASSLGLGGWADTQYF
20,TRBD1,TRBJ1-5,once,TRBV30,TGTGCCTGGAGTGTACAGGGGCCCATGGTACGGACAGGGAGTCCTCAGCCCCAGCATTTT,CAWSVQGPMVRTGSPQPQHF
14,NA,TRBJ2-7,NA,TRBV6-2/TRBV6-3,TGTGCCAGCAGTTACTTGGAGGGGTCCAACGAGCAGTACTTC,CASSYLEGSNEQYF
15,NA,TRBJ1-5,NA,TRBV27,TGTGCCAGCAGCGCGTTCCGGGACGGAGATCAGCCCCAGCATTTT,CASSAFRDGDQPQHF
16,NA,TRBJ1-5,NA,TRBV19,TGTGCCAGTAGTATCAGGGCCCCTTCTGGAAATCAGCCCCAGCATTTT,CASSIRAPSGNQPQHF
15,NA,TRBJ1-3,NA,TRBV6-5,TGTGCCAGCCAGACAGCCCCGGACCTTGGAAACACCATATATTTT,CASQTAPDLGNTIYF
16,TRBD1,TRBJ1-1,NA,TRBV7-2,TGTGCCGGATTTTACTTACAGGGGGGTTCGGTGACTGAAGCTTTCTTT,CAGFYLQGGSVTEAFF
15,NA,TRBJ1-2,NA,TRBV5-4,TGTGCCAGCAGCTCCCCAGGGAGGGATAACTATGGCTACACCTTC,CASSSPGRDNYGYTF
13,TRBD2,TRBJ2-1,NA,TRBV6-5,TGTGCCAGCAGCCTAGCGGGGGACAATGAGCAGTTCTTC,CASSLAGDNEQFF
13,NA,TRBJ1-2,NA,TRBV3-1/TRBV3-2,TGTGCCAGCAGCCCGAATGGGATGGATGGCTACACCTTC,CASSPNGMDGYTF
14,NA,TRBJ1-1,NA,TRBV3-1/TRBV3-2,TGTGCCAGCAGCATTCGGGGGGGGAACACTGAAGCTTTCTTT,CASSIRGGNTEAFF
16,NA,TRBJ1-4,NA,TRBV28,TGTGCCAGCAGGCCCAATCCAGGGGCTGGAAGGGAAAAACTGTTTTTT,CASRPNPGAGREKLFF
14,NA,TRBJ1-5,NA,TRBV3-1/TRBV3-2,TGTGCCAGCAGCCAACCACCCCACAATCAGCCCCAGCATTTT,CASSQPPHNQPQHF
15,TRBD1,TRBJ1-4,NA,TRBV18,TGTGCCAGCTCAACGCGGACAGGGGGCAGGGAAAAACTGTTTTTT,CASSTRTGGREKLFF
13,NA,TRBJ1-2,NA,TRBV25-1,TGTGCCAGCAGTGAAAACCAGGGTGGTGGCTACACCTTC,CASSENQGGGYTF
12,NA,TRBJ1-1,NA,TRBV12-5,TGTGCTAGTGGTTTTGCGGGGACTGAAGCTTTCTTT,CASGFAGTEAFF